These T cell receptor beta chains were read from a single sample in a study of identical twins. TCRdb independently ran MiXCR on the 5' RACE reads; one entry per CDR3 protein. The sample comprises some 440,000 distinct CDR3 sequences, roughly a quarter of which are singletons, and 2.9% rests with the top ten. A further study also used this sample, focusing on T cells expressing NK-cell markers.

The source material was CD4+ T cells sorted from blood. The receptors were gathered from a woman younger than 35 in good health. CDR3s include the opening cysteine and the closing phenylalanine or tryptophan. A row's size may be missing; if present it is once, few, many or a size class.

TRBV6-1	few	TRBJ2-7	CASSKQGIVTREQYF
TRBV7-9	NA	TRBJ1-1	CASSLAGFDAFF
TRBV2	few	TRBJ2-5	CASGGETQYF
TRBV7-7	NA	TRBJ2-1	CASSLGLNGNEQFF
TRBV12-5	NA	TRBJ2-2	CASGPGAGSRTGELFF
TRBV9	NA	TRBJ2-1	CASSVRLAGDYNEQFF
TRBV28	few	TRBJ2-3	CASSSSRGTGVRDTQYF
TRBV2	once	TRBJ2-6	CASTSLYSGANVLTF
TRBV2	NA	TRBJ2-1	CASKSFTYNEQFF
TRBV20-1	few	TRBJ2-3	CSARDPPDTQYF
TRBV7-2	NA	TRBJ2-7	CASSAQSGRADEQYF
TRBV15	few	TRBJ2-2	CATSRDGLPTGELFF
TRBV30	NA	TRBJ1-1	CAWFSGKNTEAFF
TRBV7-9	NA	TRBJ2-3	CASSLEGQTTDTQYF
TRBV7-2	NA	TRBJ2-3	CASSLVGRVSTDTQYF
TRBV29-1	NA	TRBJ2-3	CSVVGNTDTQYF
TRBV6-2/TRBV6-3	NA	TRBJ2-7	CARIGDSELTLYEQYF
TRBV12-3/TRBV12-4	NA	TRBJ2-1	CASSLERNEQFF
TRBV11-2	NA	TRBJ1-2	CASSLRPYGYTF
TRBV7-2	NA	TRBJ2-5	CASSFFEETQYF